This T cell receptor beta chain emerged from a study of T-cell memory formation after mild COVID-19. General study findings and limits: A second wave expanding day 15 to 37 was CD4+-biased; contracting clones were balanced.

V was shortened by 3 bases and J by 8 bases, with 5 bases between the two germline ends. This CDR3 region has 12 residues. CDR1 and CDR2 from the germline V gene are SGHAT and FQNNGV. With constant-segment primers, 5'RACE yielded cDNA libraries of TCR alpha and TCR beta that carried sample barcodes and UMIs. Each CDR3 protein is one row after TCRdb ran MiXCR on the 5' RACE reads. The data hold a few hundred thousand distinct CDR3 sequences, with approximately 8.4% observed a single time. This clonotype has only a few counts. The antigen is not known. Source material: PBMCs or a T cell subset sorted from them (not recorded which). The sequence derives from a man aged 18 to 30 who had mild COVID-19 (a few samples of this study predate the infection). Cell type and time point are not known. The chain uses TRBV11-2 and TRBJ1-6; D is undetermined. The CDR3 loop reads CASSFRHSPLHF. In DNA, the CDR3 is TGTGCCAGCAGCTTCCGGCATTCACCCCTCCACTTT.